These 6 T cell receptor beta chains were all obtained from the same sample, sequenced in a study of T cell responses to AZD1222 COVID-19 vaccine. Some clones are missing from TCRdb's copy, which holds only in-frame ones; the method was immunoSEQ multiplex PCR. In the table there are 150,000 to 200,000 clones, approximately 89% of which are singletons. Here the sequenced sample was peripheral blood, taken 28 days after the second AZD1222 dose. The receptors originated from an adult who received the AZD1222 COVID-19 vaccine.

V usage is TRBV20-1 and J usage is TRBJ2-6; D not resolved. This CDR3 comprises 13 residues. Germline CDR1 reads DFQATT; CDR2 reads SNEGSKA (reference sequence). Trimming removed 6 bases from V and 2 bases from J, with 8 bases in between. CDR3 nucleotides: TGCAGTGCAAGTTCCCCTGGGGCCAACGTCCTGACTTTC. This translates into CSASSPGANVLTF.

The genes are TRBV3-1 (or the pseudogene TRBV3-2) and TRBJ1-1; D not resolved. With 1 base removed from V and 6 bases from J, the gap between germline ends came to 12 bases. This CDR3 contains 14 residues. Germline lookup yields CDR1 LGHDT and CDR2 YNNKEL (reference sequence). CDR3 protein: CASSQVGPGAEAFF. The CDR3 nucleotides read TGTGCCAGCAGCCAAGTCGGTCCTGGGGCTGAAGCTTTCTTT.

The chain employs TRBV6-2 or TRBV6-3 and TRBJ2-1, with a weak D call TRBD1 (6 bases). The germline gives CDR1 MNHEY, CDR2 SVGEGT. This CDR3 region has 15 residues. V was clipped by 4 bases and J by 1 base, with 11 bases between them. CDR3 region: CASSSQGWSYNEQFF. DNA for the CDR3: TGTGCCAGCAGTTCCCAGGGGTGGTCCTACAATGAGCAGTTCTTC.

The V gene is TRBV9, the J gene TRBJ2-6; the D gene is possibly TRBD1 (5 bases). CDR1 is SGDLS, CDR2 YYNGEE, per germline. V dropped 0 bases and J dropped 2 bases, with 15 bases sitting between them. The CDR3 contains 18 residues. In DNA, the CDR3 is TGTGCCAGCAGCGTAGAGGCCAGGGTATGGGCTGGGGCCAACGTCCTGACTTTC. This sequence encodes CASSVEARVWAGANVLTF.

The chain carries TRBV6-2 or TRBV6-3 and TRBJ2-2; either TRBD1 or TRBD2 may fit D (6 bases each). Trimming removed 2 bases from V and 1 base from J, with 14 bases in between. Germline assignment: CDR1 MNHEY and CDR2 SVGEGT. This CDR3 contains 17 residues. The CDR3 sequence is CASSYEGGLVNTGELFF. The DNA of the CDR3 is TGTGCCAGCAGTTACGAAGGGGGACTGGTGAACACCGGGGAGCTGTTTTTT.

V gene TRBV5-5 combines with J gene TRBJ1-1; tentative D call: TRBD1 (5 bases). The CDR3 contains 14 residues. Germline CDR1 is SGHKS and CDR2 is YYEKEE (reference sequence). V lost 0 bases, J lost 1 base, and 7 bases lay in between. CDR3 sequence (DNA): TGTGCCAGCAGCTTGGGGGGGAAGAACACTGAAGCTTTCTTT. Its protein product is CASSLGGKNTEAFF. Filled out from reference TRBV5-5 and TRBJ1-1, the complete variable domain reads DAGVTQSPTHLIKTRGQQVTLRCSPISGHKSVSWYQQVLGQGPQFIFQYYEKEERGRGNFPDRFSARQFPNYSSELNVNALLLGDSALYLCASSLGGKNTEAFFGQGTRLTVV.